There are a few counts of the clone carrying this TCR beta chain. Its specificity is not known. Trimming took 1 base from V and 6 from J, leaving 9 bases between them. This CDR3 contains 14 residues. CDR1 SEHNR and CDR2 FQNEAQ come from the germline V gene (reference sequence). The data were taken from a study of shared clonotypes between healthy human individuals. Findings and caveats of the study: Some clonotypes were shared by all four sorted-subset donors, while others were not shared. The non-shared ones had lower generation probabilities than the shared ones.

CD4+ cells underwent separation, giving CD45RA+ naive and CD45RA-negative memory subsets. The method was immunoSEQ multiplex PCR; TCRdb's version includes in-frame clones alone and lacks a portion of them. Found here are about a million clones, about 80% of them singletons; the top ten hold approximately 1.5%. The sample consisted of memory CD4+ T cells sorted from blood. Subset here: CD45RA-negative fraction. This chain connects TRBV7-9 to TRBJ1-4; D gene ambiguous. The TCR was taken from a man aged 18 to 29 in good health. CDR3 residues: CASSLDRGDEKLFF. The CDR3 DNA reads TGTGCCAGCAGCTTAGACAGAGGCGATGAAAAACTGTTTTTT. The full variable domain, completed using reference TRBV7-9 and TRBJ1-4, is DTGVSQNPRHKITKRGQNVTFRCDPISEHNRLYWYRQTLGQGPEFLTYFQNEAQLEKSRLLSDRFSAERPKGSFSTLEIQRTEQGDSAMYLCASSLDRGDEKLFFGSGTQLSVL.